Below, one TCR beta chain is given with its context. Its antigen remains unknown. This sample was included in a study of regulatory T cells in long-lasting Graves disease. The study's findings and limits: Persistent disease favored TRBV28, TRBJ1-2 and TRBJ2-5.

Time point given: newly diagnosed GD, antithyroid drugs for less than 3 months. RNA isolated from PBMCs was used to make the TCR library. In building TCR beta libraries, iRepertoire HTBI primers were used together with Arm-PCR of CDR3 regions. Original handling: The study identified 62 TRBV and some 15 TRBJ segments across samples. Each CDR3 protein is one row after TCRdb ran MiXCR on the multiplex PCR reads. The V and J calls shown here were made by TCRdb, not taken from the authors' results. Of some 450,000 distinct CDR3 sequences listed, 15% to 20% are singletons. Deletions cut 6 bases from V and 8 bases from J, with 14 bases between. This CDR3 is 13 amino acids long. Germline CDR1 is SNHLY and CDR2 is FYNNEI. These same records also appear under a second study, on T cells in Graves' hyperthyroidism and ophthalmopathy. Per that paper: Most thyroid clonotypes with frequency above 0.001 were detected in blood.

V is TRBV2 and J is TRBJ2-1; D tentatively reads TRBD1 or TRBD2 (6 bases each). The clonotype originates from a woman in her thirties with Graves disease. The sample was peripheral blood mononuclear cells (PBMCs), taken at new diagnosis, from a patient treated with antithyroid drugs. DNA of the CDR3: TGTGCCAGCAGCGCGGGGCCAGGGGATGAGCAGTTCTTC. This gives the protein CASSAGPGDEQFF. Full variable domain (missing parts from reference TRBV2 and TRBJ2-1): EPEVTQTPSHQVTQMGQEVILRCVPISNHLYFYWYRQILGQKVEFLVSFYNNEISEKSEIFDDQFSVERPDGSNFTLKIRSTKLEDSAMYFCASSAGPGDEQFFGPGTRLTVL.